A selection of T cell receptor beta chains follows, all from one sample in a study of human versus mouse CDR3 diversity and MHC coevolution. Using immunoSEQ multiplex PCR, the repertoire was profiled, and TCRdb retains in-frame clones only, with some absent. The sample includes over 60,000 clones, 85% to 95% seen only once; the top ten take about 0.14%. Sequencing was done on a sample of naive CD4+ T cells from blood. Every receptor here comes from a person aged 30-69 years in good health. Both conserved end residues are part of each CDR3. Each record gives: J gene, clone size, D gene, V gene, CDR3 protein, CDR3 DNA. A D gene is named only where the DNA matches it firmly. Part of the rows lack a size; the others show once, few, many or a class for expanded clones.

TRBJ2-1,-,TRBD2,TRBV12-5,CASGLGRAGGLYNEQFF,TGTGCTAGTGGTCTTGGTAGGGCGGGAGGACTATACAATGAGCAGTTCTTC
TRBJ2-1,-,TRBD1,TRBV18,CASSPDRGNEQFF,TGTGCCAGCTCACCGGACAGGGGTAATGAGCAGTTCTTC
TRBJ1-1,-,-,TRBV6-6,CASSSPLLGPEAFF,TGTGCCAGCAGTTCCCCCCTCCTGGGGCCTGAAGCTTTCTTT
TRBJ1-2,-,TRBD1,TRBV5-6,CASSLTLTGIDGYTF,TGTGCCAGCAGCTTGACTTTGACAGGGATAGATGGCTACACCTTC
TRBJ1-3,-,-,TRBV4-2,CASSQDFQGMRNTIYF,TGTGCCAGCAGCCAAGATTTCCAGGGTATGAGAAACACCATATATTTT
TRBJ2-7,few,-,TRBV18,CASARDSTGEQYF,TGTGCCAGCGCAAGAGATTCAACGGGGGAGCAGTACTTC
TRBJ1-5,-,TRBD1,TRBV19,CASSTGTGGQPQHF,TGTGCCAGTAGTACTGGGACAGGGGGACAGCCCCAGCATTTT
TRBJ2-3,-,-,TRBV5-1,CASSLEPGADTQYF,TGCGCCAGCAGCTTGGAGCCAGGGGCAGATACGCAGTATTTT
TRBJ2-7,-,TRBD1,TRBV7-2,CASSLGGGPYEQYF,TGTGCCAGCAGCTTAGGAGGGGGCCCCTACGAGCAGTACTTC
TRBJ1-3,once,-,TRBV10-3,CAISDTVVGNTIYF,TGTGCCATCAGTGACACGGTGGTCGGAAACACCATATATTTT
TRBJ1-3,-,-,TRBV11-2,CASSLQWAVGNTIYF,TGTGCCAGCAGTCTTCAGTGGGCTGTTGGAAACACCATATATTTT
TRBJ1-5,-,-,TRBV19,CASSLNLQPQHF,TGTGCCAGTAGTCTGAACTTACAGCCCCAGCATTTT
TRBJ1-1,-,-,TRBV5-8,CASSWGEGRRGTEAFF,TGTGCCAGCAGCTGGGGGGAGGGAAGAAGAGGTACTGAAGCTTTCTTT
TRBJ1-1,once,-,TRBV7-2,CASSLRTEAFF,TGTGCCAGCAGCTTACGCACTGAAGCTTTCTTT
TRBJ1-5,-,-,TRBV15,CATSRDLGGFQPQHF,TGTGCCACCAGCAGAGATCTCGGGGGTTTTCAGCCCCAGCATTTT
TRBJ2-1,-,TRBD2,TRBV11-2,CASSFGGGVYNEQFF,TGTGCCAGCAGCTTCGGGGGGGGCGTCTACAATGAGCAGTTCTTC
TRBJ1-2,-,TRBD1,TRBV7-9,CASSLLNRDRGSYGYTF,TGTGCCAGCAGCTTACTGAACCGGGACAGGGGGTCCTATGGCTACACCTTC
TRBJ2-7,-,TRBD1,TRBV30,CAWSGTGPYEQYF,TGTGCCTGGAGTGGGACAGGGCCCTACGAGCAGTACTTC
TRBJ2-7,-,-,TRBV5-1,CASSLIGGTYEQYF,TGCGCCAGCAGCTTGATCGGCGGGACCTACGAGCAGTACTTC
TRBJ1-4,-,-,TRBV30,CAWGRDRHNEKLFF,TGTGCCTGGGGCCGTGACAGGCATAATGAAAAACTGTTTTTT
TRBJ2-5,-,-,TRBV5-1,CASSFRGASLDKETQYF,TGCGCCAGCAGCTTCCGGGGGGCTAGCTTGGATAAAGAGACCCAGTACTTC
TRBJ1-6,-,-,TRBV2,CASRAAGIDSPLHF,TGTGCCAGCAGGGCCGCCGGGATAGATTCACCCCTCCACTTT
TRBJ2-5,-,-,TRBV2,CASNSGQETQYF,TGTGCCAGCAATTCCGGGCAAGAGACCCAGTACTTC
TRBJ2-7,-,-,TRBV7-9,CASSLASGTRTYEQYF,TGTGCCAGCAGCTTAGCCTCCGGGACACGGACCTACGAGCAGTACTTC
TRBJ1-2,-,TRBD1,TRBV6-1,CATRQGLGYTF,TGTGCCACCAGACAGGGCCTTGGCTACACCTTC
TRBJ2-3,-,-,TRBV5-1,CASSLGGGVADTQYF,TGCGCCAGCAGCTTGGGTGGAGGGGTGGCAGATACGCAGTATTTT
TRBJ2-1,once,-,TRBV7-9,CASSLESGVNEQFF,TGTGCCAGCAGCTTGGAGTCGGGAGTAAATGAGCAGTTCTTC
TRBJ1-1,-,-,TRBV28,CATEDWIEAFF,TGTGCCACCGAAGACTGGATTGAAGCTTTCTTT
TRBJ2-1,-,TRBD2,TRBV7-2,CASSLVSGLVKSGEQFF,TGTGCCAGCAGCTTAGTATCCGGACTAGTGAAATCGGGTGAGCAGTTCTTC
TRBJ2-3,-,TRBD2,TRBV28,CASEAGGSTDTQYF,TGTGCCAGCGAAGCGGGGGGTAGCACAGATACGCAGTATTTT
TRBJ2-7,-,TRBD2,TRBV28,CASSPSGGASYEQYF,TGTGCCAGCAGTCCAAGCGGGGGGGCTTCCTACGAGCAGTACTTC
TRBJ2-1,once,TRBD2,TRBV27,CASSKEAGGSSYNEQFF,TGTGCCAGCAGTAAAGAGGCGGGGGGGAGCTCCTACAATGAGCAGTTCTTC
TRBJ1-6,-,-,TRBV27,CASSFRDNSPLHF,TGTGCCAGCAGTTTCCGAGATAATTCACCCCTCCACTTT
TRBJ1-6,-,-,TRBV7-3,CASSSSGGDNSPLHF,TGTGCCAGCAGCTCCTCCGGAGGCGATAATTCACCCCTCCACTTT
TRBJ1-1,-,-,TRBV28,CASSLFRDITEAFF,TGTGCCAGCAGTTTATTCCGGGATATCACTGAAGCTTTCTTT
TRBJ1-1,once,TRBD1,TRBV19,CASSKQGTFEAFF,TGTGCCAGTAGTAAACAGGGGACCTTTGAAGCTTTCTTT
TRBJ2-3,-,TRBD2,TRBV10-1,CASSESAGVPTDTQYF,TGCGCCAGCAGTGAGTCAGCGGGAGTCCCCACAGATACGCAGTATTTT
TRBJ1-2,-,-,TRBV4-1,CASSQSNYGYTF,TGCGCCAGCAGCCAATCAAACTATGGCTACACCTTC
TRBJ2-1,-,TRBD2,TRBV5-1,CASQTSGDYNEQFF,TGCGCCAGCCAGACTAGCGGGGACTACAATGAGCAGTTCTTC
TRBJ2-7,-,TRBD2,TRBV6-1,CASSVFLADYEQYF,TGTGCCAGCAGTGTTTTCCTAGCGGATTACGAGCAGTACTTC
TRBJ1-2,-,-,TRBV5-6,CASSLAHGGYTF,TGTGCCAGCAGCTTGGCGCATGGCGGCTACACCTTC
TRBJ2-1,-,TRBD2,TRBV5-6,CATSLAGGRDEQFF,TGTGCCACCTCACTAGCGGGAGGGAGGGATGAGCAGTTCTTC
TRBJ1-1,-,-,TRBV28,CASRVDTTNTEAFF,TGTGCCAGCAGGGTGGACACGACGAACACTGAAGCTTTCTTT
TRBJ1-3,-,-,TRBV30,CAWSTGLFSGNTIYF,TGTGCCTGGAGTACGGGACTGTTCTCTGGAAACACCATATATTTT
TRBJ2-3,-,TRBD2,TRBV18,CASSPQSGGQSDTQYF,TGTGCCAGCTCACCACAGAGCGGGGGCCAATCAGATACGCAGTATTTT
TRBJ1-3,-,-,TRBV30,CAWSTTGNTIYF,TGTGCCTGGAGTACAACTGGAAACACCATATATTTT
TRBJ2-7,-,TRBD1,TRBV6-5,CASRLGQGTYEQYF,TGTGCCAGCAGACTGGGACAGGGGACCTACGAGCAGTACTTC
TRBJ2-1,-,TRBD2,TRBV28,CASSWHAGGKRNEQFF,TGTGCCAGCAGCTGGCACGCGGGGGGAAAGAGGAATGAGCAGTTCTTC